This record concerns one T cell receptor (beta chain) sequence. The specificity of this receptor is unknown. Qualities for individual bases were not recorded, and no much larger clone is one base off. The sequencer was an Illumina HiSeq 1500. The public sequencing data were trimmed at Q25 with fastp and processed into clonotypes with MiXCR by TCRdb, which kept only in-frame beta chains. All rows with the same CDR3 protein become a single entry with the most common DNA and genes. Counted in this sample were tens of thousands of distinct CDR3 sequences; roughly 44% of them appeared once. Over 85% of the sample comes from the top ten. The CDR3 sequence holds 13 residues, the cysteine and phenylalanine included. The DNA shown is the 39-base CDR3, in frame from base 1. CDR1 and CDR2, looked up from the germline V gene (reference sequence), are LNHDA and SQIVND. V loses 10 bases, J loses 0 bases, and the germline ends lie 12 bases apart.

The treatment or condition label on this specimen signifies: in vitro stimulation with specific CMV peptide epitopes to enrich CMV-specific T cells. The entry originates in a study of T cell repertoires in cytomegalovirus infection (dated by TCRdb to about 2019). With regard to the full study: Alongside well-studied HLA-B-restricted epitopes, the peptide stimulations were aimed at recently identified HLA-C-restricted CMV epitopes, whose presentation resists viral immunomodulation. Because public TCR beta signatures pointed to carriage of CMV infection together with the matching HLA type, the HLA type of each donor mattered for the analysis. Study-wide findings and limitations: In the ex vivo response, HLA-C-restricted CMV-specific TCR beta clonotypes were dominant, and in two of eight donors the single most frequent clonotype came from this HLA-C-restricted group. In both this cohort and an independent 352-donor cohort, the cumulative frequency of public TCR beta family members distinguished carriers of CMV infection plus the relevant HLA type.

The sequence is built from TRBV19 and TRBJ1-1; the D gene remains uncertain. This clonotype was obtained from a human donor in good health (CMV status not recorded). Some clones in this sample may be carry-over from other donors' samples. The sequences come from CD8+ T cells from cultured PBMCs, collected from culture after CMV antigen stimulation. The DNA is as follows: TGTGCCACACAAGCCGGGATGAACACTGAAGCTTTCTTT. Translated, it gives CATQAGMNTEAFF.